This record concerns one TCR beta chain sequence. Antigen: not known. This sample is drawn from a study of human T cells and chemical hapten exposure. The library attached unique molecular identifiers to individual cDNA molecules. TCRdb reprocessed the RACE reads with MiXCR, giving one entry per CDR3 protein. The sample records 62,000 or so distinct CDR3 sequences, around 10% being singletons. Study-wide results and caveats: The formation of large CDR3 similarity clusters by expanded TCRs significantly exceeded that of controls.

The V and J ends lost 7 bases and 2 bases respectively, with 20 bases between them. The CDR3 sequence is 16 residues long. Time point meaning: patch test 3, about 24 weeks after DPC sensitization. Treatment defined: therapeutic diphenylcyclopropenone sensitization with weekly scalp DPC. Total RNA extraction was carried out from unfractionated whole blood. The gene calls are TRBV12-3 or TRBV12-4 and TRBJ1-1; D is perhaps TRBD1 (5 bases). The clonotype originates from a woman younger than 45 with alopecia areata. Some clones in this sample may be carry-over from other donors' samples. The sequenced sample was whole blood, obtained in connection with sensitization to the hapten diphenylcyclopropenone (DPC). CDR3 protein: CASIKTPGGINTEAFF. The CDR3 DNA sequence: TGTGCCAGCATCAAAACCCCCGGGGGTATCAACACTGAAGCTTTCTTT.